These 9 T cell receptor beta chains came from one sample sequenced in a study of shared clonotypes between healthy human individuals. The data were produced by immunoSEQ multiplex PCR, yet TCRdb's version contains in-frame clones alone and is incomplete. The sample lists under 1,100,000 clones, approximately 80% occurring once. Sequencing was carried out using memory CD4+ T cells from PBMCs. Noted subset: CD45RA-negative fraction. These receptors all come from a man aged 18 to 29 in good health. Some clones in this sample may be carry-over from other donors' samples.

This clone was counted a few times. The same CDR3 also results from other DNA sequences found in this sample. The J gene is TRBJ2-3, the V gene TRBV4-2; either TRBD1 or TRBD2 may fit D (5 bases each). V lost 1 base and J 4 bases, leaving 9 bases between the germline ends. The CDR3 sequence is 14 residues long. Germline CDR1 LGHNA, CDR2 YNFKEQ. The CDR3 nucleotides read TGTGCCAGCAGCCAAGTGGGGGTGCCAGATACGCAGTATTTT. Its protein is CASSQVGVPDTQYF.

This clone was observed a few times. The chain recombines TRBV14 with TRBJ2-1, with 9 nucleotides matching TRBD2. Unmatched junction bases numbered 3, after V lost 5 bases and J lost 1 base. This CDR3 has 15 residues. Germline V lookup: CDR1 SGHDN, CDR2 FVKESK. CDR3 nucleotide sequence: TGTGCCAGCAGCGGGCTAGCGGGGTCCTACAATGAGCAGTTCTTC. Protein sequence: CASSGLAGSYNEQFF.

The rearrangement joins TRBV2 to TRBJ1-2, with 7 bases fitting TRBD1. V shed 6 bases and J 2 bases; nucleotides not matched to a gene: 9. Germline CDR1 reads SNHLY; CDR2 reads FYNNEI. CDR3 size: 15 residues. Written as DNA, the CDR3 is TGTGCCAGCAGCGTCCCCGGGACAGCCAACTATGGCTACACCTTC. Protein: CASSVPGTANYGYTF.

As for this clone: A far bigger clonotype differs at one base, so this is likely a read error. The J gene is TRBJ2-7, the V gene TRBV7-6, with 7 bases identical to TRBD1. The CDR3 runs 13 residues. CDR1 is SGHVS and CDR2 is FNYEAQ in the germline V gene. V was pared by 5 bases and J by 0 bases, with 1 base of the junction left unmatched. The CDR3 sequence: CASSRDSSYEQYF. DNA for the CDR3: TGTGCCAGCAGCCGGGACAGCTCCTACGAGCAGTACTTC.

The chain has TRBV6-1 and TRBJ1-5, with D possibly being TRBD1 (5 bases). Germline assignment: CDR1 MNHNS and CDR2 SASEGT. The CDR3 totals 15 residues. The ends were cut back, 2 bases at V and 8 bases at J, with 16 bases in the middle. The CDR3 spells CASSESGDRSKPQHF. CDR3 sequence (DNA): TGTGCCAGCAGTGAATCGGGGGATCGTAGCAAGCCCCAGCATTTT.

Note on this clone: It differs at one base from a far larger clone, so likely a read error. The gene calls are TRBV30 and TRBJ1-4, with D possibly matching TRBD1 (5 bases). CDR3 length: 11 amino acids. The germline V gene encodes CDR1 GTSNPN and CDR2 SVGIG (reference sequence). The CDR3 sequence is CGGEANEKLFF. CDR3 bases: TGTGGGGGGGAGGCAAATGAAAAACTGTTTTTT.

This CDR3 reads CASTRGGTSGSYEQYF. CDR3 sequence (DNA): TGTGCCAGCACCAGGGGGGGGACTAGCGGGAGTTACGAGCAGTACTTC. V gene TRBV28 combines with J gene TRBJ2-7, with 14 positions matching TRBD2. The trim removed 7 bases at V and 4 bases at J, leaving 9 bases unmatched. Germline V CDR1 and CDR2: MDHEN, SYDVKM. CDR3 length equals 16 residues. Using reference TRBV28 and TRBJ2-7 for the parts outside the CDR3, the full variable domain is DVKVTQSSRYLVKRTGEKVFLECVQDMDHENMFWYRQDPGLGLRLIYFSYDVKMKEKGDIPEGYSVSREKKERFSLILESASTNQTSMYLCASTRGGTSGSYEQYFGPGTRLTVT.

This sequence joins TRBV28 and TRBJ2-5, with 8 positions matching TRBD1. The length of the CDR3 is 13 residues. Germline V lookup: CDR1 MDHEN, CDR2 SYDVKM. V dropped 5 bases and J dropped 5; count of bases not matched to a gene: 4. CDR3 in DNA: TGTGCCAGCAGTCGTACAGGGGGGGAGACCCAGTACTTC. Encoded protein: CASSRTGGETQYF.

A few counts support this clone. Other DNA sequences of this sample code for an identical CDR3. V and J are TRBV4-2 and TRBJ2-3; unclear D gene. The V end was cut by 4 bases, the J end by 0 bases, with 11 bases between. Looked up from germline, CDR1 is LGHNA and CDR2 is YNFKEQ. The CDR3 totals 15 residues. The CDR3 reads CASSRGGESTDTQYF. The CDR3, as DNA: TGTGCCAGCAGCCGTGGTGGCGAAAGCACAGATACGCAGTATTTT.